This T cell receptor (beta chain) was identified in a study of T cells in Graves' hyperthyroidism and ophthalmopathy. A patient was excluded if there was uncontrolled infection, other autoimmune disease, pregnancy or lactation. Thyroid ultrasound and orbital computed tomography, with clinical symptoms and serum thyroxine and TRAb, informed diagnoses. This clonotype was observed at least ten times. Amplification yielded TCR beta CDR3 regions, with RNA transcripts as the source. The HTBI primer set was used in a first-round RT-PCR of the TCR CDR3. From the multiplex PCR reads, TCRdb called clonotypes with MiXCR, one entry per CDR3 protein. The sample shows 400,000 to 500,000 distinct CDR3 sequences, approximately 15% of them seen only once. The TCR comes from a woman under 30 with Graves' hyperthyroidism. What was sequenced was blood.

CDR3 sequence reads: CATSDPPSGSGANVLTF. The CDR3, as DNA: TGTGCCACCAGTGATCCGCCCTCCGGGTCTGGGGCCAACGTCCTGACTTTC. The chain recombines TRBV24-1 with TRBJ2-6, with no clear D. Germline V gene data show CDR1 as KGHDR and CDR2 as SFDVKD. This CDR3 has 17 residues. Trimming cost V 3 bases and J 1 base, with 12 bases left between them.